This T cell receptor beta chain was retrieved from a study of blood T cell repertoires in COVID-19 (dated by TCRdb to the early 2020s). Regarding the research as a whole: Samples covering the acute and convalescent phases of COVID-19 were provided by collaborators in the United States, Italy and Spain. Where available, HLA class I and class II types were obtained from metadata supplied by the sample provider rather than from assay-based typing. The prospective study material was composed of cDNA or gDNA derived from T cells, B-cell-depleted T cells, or PBMCs. A freely available public database, intended as a resource for researchers studying the immune response to SARS-CoV-2, is where the repertoires were released. Deeply sampled blood TCRbeta repertoires from subjects exposed to, actively infected with, or recovered from COVID-19 were included in the dataset. Sample metadata almost always included a de-identified subject ID, COVID-19 status, age in years and sex. The samples were drawn from two sources: the first 160 participants of the ongoing ImmuneRACE study, and 950 to 1,500 subjects contributed by 6 global collaborators. Beyond this particular receptor, the publication reports: Clinical and demographic metadata were provided uncurated, with the amount varying by source and participant.

Points on this clone: No antigen is known for it. No much larger clonotype is one base removed from it; base qualities were not supplied.

Whole blood was collected in K2EDTA tubes by collaborating institutions according to the institutions' own protocols. For TCRbeta analysis, collaborators shipped samples as frozen whole blood, isolated PBMCs, or DNA extracted from either of those sample types. TCRbeta CDR3 regions were amplified from genomic DNA using the immunoSEQ Assay, a bias-controlled multiplex PCR. The original pipeline was this. Nucleated cell counts per sample were estimated from amplification of reference gene primers within the assay. To quantify the absolute abundance of each unique TCRbeta CDR3 rearrangement, sequence reads were collapsed and filtered. Productive Simpson clonality was computed per sample as the square root of Simpson's diversity index over productive rearrangements. TCRdb took over this immuneACCESS table, retaining in-frame rearrangements with V and J assigned. Such tables are incomplete; in checked studies, under half of the missing clones stem from an unresolved V gene, and the remainder is unexplained. V, J and clone size are taken as reported in that table, and D and trimming were inferred from the DNA itself. Recorded for this sample are about 170,000 clones; about 87% of them occurred a single time. The ten largest clones add up to 1.6% of the sample.

The CDR3 sequence holds 15 residues, the cysteine and phenylalanine included. Solely the CDR3 DNA is kept, with 45 bases framed from the first base. V lost 5 bases and J lost 5 bases; the stretch between them is 18 bases long. The germline V gene specifies KGHDR as CDR1 and SFDVKD as CDR2. This clonotype was obtained from a woman in her 50s with acute or convalescent COVID-19. The sequencing input was peripheral blood. Recombination linked TRBV24-1 to TRBJ2-7; no D gene is confidently identified. The CDR3: CATSAARNTANEQYF. The DNA reads TGTGCCACCAGTGCCGCAAGAAATACTGCCAACGAGCAGTACTTC.